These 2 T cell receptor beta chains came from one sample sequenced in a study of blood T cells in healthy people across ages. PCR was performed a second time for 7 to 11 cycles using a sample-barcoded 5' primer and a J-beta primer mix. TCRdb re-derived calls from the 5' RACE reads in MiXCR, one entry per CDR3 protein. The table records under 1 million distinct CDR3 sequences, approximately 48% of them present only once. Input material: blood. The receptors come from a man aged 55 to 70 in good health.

CDR3 DNA sequence: TGTGCCAGCAGCCAGACAGGGGCAAGGGAAGCTTTCTTT. This encodes CASSQTGAREAFF. The chain recombines TRBV12-3 or TRBV12-4 with TRBJ1-1, with 8 bases that match TRBD1. Germline trimming cut 6 bases from V and 8 bases from J; bases unmatched to any gene: 8. The CDR3 has 13 amino acids.

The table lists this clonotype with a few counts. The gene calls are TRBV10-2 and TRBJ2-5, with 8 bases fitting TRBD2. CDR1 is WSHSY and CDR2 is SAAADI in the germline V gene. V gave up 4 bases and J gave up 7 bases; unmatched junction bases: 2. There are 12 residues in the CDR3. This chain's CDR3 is CASSAREGTQYF. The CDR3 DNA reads TGCGCCAGCAGTGCCCGGGAGGGGACCCAGTACTTC.